Shown below are 2 T cell receptor beta chains from a single sample sequenced in a study of blood T cell repertoires in COVID-19 (dated by TCRdb to between 2020 and 2021). Library prep was done by the immunoSEQ multiplex PCR assay. In TCRdb, the immuneACCESS table is reduced to in-frame sequences with V and J assigned. These tables do not hold every clone; where another copy was compared, an unresolved V gene accounts for under half, and the others remain unexplained. The sample records about 440,000 clones, approximately 90% of which are singletons. The top ten constitute approximately 2% of the sample. The sample comprised PBMCs or T cells enriched from blood (not recorded which). The receptors were sampled from a young woman with acute COVID-19.

This clone was detected a few times. This chain joins TRBV4-1 and TRBJ2-1, with 16 bases fitting TRBD2. Germline CDR1 and CDR2: MGHRA and YSYEKL. The CDR3 totals 18 residues. V lost 3 bases to trimming and J lost 4 bases; unmatched junction nucleotides: 6. The chain's CDR3 is CASSQGLAGGPKYNEQFF. The DNA of the CDR3 is TGCGCCAGCAGCCAGGGACTAGCGGGAGGGCCTAAGTACAATGAGCAGTTCTTC.

For this clone: An end of the junction does not agree with germline; a read error may underlie this. The chain links TRBV6-5 to TRBJ2-7; 12 nucleotides align to TRBD2. Germline CDR1 and CDR2: MNHEY and SVGAGI. The length of the CDR3 is 15 residues. CDR3 bases: TGTGCCGGCAGCGCTGGACTAGCGGGGACCTACGAGCAGTACTTC. Translating gives CAGSAGLAGTYEQYF.